This T cell receptor (beta chain) was captured in a study of Ad26.COV2.S vaccination and SARS-CoV-2 variants. Across the study: Ad26.COV2.S shots went into the muscle once or twice, 56 days apart.

With regard to this clone: The junction and the germline gene differ at one end; a read error may be behind it.

Assay used: immunoSEQ multiplex PCR; TCRdb lists only in-frame clones, some missing. The data contain roughly 420,000 clones, around nine tenths of them seen just once; the ten biggest clones take up 3.5% to 4%. Treatment meaning: approximately 18 received Ad26.COV2.S at low or high dose, single or two shots; several received placebo; per-sample allocation not given. Each sample was drawn 63 days after the first injection (of vaccine or placebo). This person who donated was an adult of 18-55 years in Boston. The source of this sequence is a person aged 18-60 years who received the Ad26.COV2.S COVID-19 vaccine or a placebo. The source material was peripheral blood, sampled in a trial of Ad26.COV2.S vaccine versus placebo.

This CDR3 is CASREGTFNMGSPLHF. CDR3 DNA: TGTGCCAGCAGGGAAGGGACATTTAATATGGGTTCACCCCTCCACTTT. The rearrangement links TRBV6-1 to TRBJ1-6; D is possibly TRBD1 (6 bases). CDR3 size: 16 residues. The germline V gene has CDR1 MNHNS and CDR2 SASEGT.